What follows is one TCR beta chain and its context. The source of the sample is a study of cytomegalovirus exposure and HLA in healthy donors. The PCR employed 60 Vbeta primers together with 13 Jbeta primers. The protocol was immunoSEQ multiplex PCR, while the TCRdb copy is restricted to in-frame clones and leaves out a portion. In the table there are about 88,000 clones, about 69% of which are singletons. This CDR3 contains 18 residues. Germline values: CDR1 SGHTA, CDR2 FQGTGA. V lost 4 bases and J 0 bases, leaving 20 bases between the germline ends. The origin of this receptor is a woman under 30 in good health and CMV-seropositive. Sequences were obtained from PBMCs. The V and J genes are TRBV7-3 and TRBJ2-3, with D possibly matching TRBD2 (6 bases). The DNA for the CDR3 is TGTGCCAGCAGCTCTCAGACCCATAGCGGCAGTAGCACAGATACGCAGTATTTT. Residues: CASSSQTHSGSSTDTQYF.